This T cell receptor (beta chain) was observed in a study of technical replicates of blood from several donors (dated by TCRdb to the late 2010s). The library was generated by the immunoSEQ multiplex PCR assay. TCRdb holds this immuneACCESS table with in-frame rearrangements only. Some clones are missing; in checked studies, unresolved V genes explain under half, and the rest has no known cause. Within this sample are 55,000 to 65,000 clones, with 85% to 95% of them counted one time only. The ten most abundant clones make up roughly 4% of the sample. Turning to this clone: There is no known antigen for this receptor. The sample holds no much larger clone one base away, and base qualities are not on file.

The CDR1 and CDR2 encoded by the germline V gene are LGHNA and YSLEER. V drops 4 bases and J drops 0 bases, leaving 15 bases in between. The CDR3 covers 16 residues, taking in both the cysteine and the phenylalanine. The sequence is cut down to CDR3 DNA, 48 bases in frame from base 1. This TCR was sampled from a human donor in good health. Some clones in this sample may be carry-over from other donors' samples. The V and J genes are TRBV4-3 and TRBJ1-2; a weak D assignment points to TRBD1 (6 bases agree). The sample taken for sequencing was PBMCs. The sequence in DNA is TGCGCCAGCAGCCCTTTAGGACAGTCCCCTAACTATGGCTACACCTTC. It codes for CASSPLGQSPNYGYTF.